Below, one T cell receptor (beta chain) is given with its context. A much bigger clone sits one base away, suggesting this may be a read error. The germline CDR1 and CDR2 sequences are SGHDN and FVKESK. The trim removed 4 bases at V and 5 bases at J, leaving 11 bases unmatched. This CDR3 is 16 amino acids long. This record comes from a study of Graves' ophthalmopathy and Graves' hyperthyroidism. RNA transcripts yielded amplified TCR beta CDR3 regions. Following a first-round RT-PCR that used HTBI primers, a second-round multiplex PCR was carried out. Each CDR3 protein gets one entry after TCRdb re-called the multiplex PCR reads with MiXCR. The sample lists 600,000 to 700,000 distinct CDR3 sequences; more than 40% were seen once.

The J gene is TRBJ2-5, the V gene TRBV14, with 9 bases aligning to TRBD2. Specimen: peripheral blood. The sequence was obtained from an adult man with Graves' ophthalmopathy. The CDR3 DNA reads TGTGCCAGCAGCCCAGATATCGCTAGCGGGAAGGAGACCCAGTACTTC. Translation gives CASSPDIASGKETQYF.